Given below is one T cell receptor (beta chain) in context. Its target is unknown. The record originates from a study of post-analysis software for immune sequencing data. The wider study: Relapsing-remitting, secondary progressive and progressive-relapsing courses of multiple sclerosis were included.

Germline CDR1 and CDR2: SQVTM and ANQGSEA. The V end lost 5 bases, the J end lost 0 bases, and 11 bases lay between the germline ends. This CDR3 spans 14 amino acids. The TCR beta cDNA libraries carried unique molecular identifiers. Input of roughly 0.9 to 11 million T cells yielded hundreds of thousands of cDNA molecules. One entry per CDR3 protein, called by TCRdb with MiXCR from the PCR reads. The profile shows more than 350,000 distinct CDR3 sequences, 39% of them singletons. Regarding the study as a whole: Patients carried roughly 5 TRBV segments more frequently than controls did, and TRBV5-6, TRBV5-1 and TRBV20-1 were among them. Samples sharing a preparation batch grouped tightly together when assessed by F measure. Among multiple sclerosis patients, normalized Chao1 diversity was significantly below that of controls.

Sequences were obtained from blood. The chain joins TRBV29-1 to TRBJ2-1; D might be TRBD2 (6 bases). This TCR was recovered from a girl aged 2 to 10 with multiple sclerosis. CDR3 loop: CSVFFGSSYNEQFF. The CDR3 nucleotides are TGCAGCGTTTTCTTCGGGAGCTCCTACAATGAGCAGTTCTTC.